These 20 T cell receptor beta chains were sequenced from one sample in a study of blood T cell repertoires in COVID-19. Here immunoSEQ multiplex PCR was the method, and the copy in TCRdb shows in-frame clones only, minus some. This sample yields a few hundred thousand clones, of which 80% to 90% are seen a single time; less than 2.5% belongs to the top ten. Sequenced input: PBMCs or T cells enriched from blood (not recorded which). These receptors were obtained from a man aged 30 to 39 who had recovered from COVID-19.

J is TRBJ2-1 and V is TRBV10-2, with 7 bases identical to TRBD1. Germline-derived CDR1 and CDR2 are WSHSY and SAAADI. V shed 7 bases and J 4 bases; nucleotides not matched to a gene: 13. The CDR3 runs to 16 residues. Here the CDR3 reads CASKGARRIEYNEQFF. CDR3 DNA sequence: TGCGCCAGCAAGGGGGCCAGGCGTATAGAATACAATGAGCAGTTCTTC.

This clone was detected only once. The chain recombines TRBV5-4 with TRBJ2-6; 7 positions match TRBD1. The CDR3 sequence is 18 residues long. In germline, CDR1 is SGHNT, CDR2 YYREEE (reference sequence). The J segment lost 1 base and the V segment lost 4 bases, leaving 11 bases of the junction unmatched. The DNA of the CDR3 is TGTGCCAGCAGCAACGATCCCCCAGGGGGATCTGGGGCCAACGTCCTGACTTTC. It codes for CASSNDPPGGSGANVLTF.

The chain has TRBV6-5 and TRBJ2-3, with D perhaps matching TRBD2 (5 bases). V lost 2 bases to trimming and J lost 5 bases, with 11 bases between them. CDR3 size: 14 residues. Germline V CDR1 and CDR2: MNHEY, SVGAGI. CDR3 sequence (DNA): TGTGCCAGCAGTTACGTCCTAGCTGGAGATACGCAGTATTTT. It encodes CASSYVLAGDTQYF.

Remarks on this clone: The sample holds other DNA sequences that translate to the same CDR3. The V call is TRBV30, the J call TRBJ1-2; 7 nucleotides align to TRBD1. There are 12 residues in the CDR3. Germline CDR1 and CDR2: GTSNPN and SVGIG (reference sequence). J was trimmed by 8 bases and V by 3 bases; bases with no gene match: 6. The CDR3 region is CAWSPGGGGYTF. CDR3 nucleotides: TGTGCCTGGAGCCCAGGGGGTGGCGGCTACACCTTC.

The genes are TRBV7-2 and TRBJ2-7; D is perhaps TRBD1 (6 bases). The V end was cut by 6 bases, the J end by 3 bases, with 15 bases between. CDR1 is SGHTA, CDR2 FQGNSA, per germline. This CDR3 comprises 14 residues. Here the CDR3 reads CASRARTVVYEQYF. CDR3 DNA: TGTGCCAGCAGGGCCCGGACAGTGGTCTACGAGCAGTACTTC.

The count of this clone is one. The chain uses TRBV5-1 and TRBJ2-1, with 8 positions matching TRBD2. CDR3 length: 16 residues. With 3 bases clipped from V and 1 base from J, the junction kept 6 bases outside the gene matches. Germline CDR1 SGHRS, CDR2 YFSETQ. CDR3 amino acids: CASSWTGGTSYNEQFF. The CDR3 bases are TGCGCCAGCAGCTGGACGGGGGGGACGTCCTACAATGAGCAGTTCTTC.

The genes are TRBV2 and TRBJ1-4; no clear D gene. With 3 bases removed from V and 12 bases from J, the gap between germline ends came to 11 bases. Germline-derived CDR1 and CDR2 are SNHLY and FYNNEI. This CDR3 region has 12 residues. As DNA, the CDR3 is TGTGCCAGCAGTGATTTGACGAGGGAACTGTTTTTT. Protein sequence: CASSDLTRELFF.

The V and J genes are TRBV13 and TRBJ1-3, with D possibly being TRBD1 (5 bases). This CDR3 is 15 amino acids long. CDR1 PRHDT and CDR2 FYEKMQ come from the germline V gene (reference sequence). The germline V and J ends were trimmed by 5 bases and 2 bases, with 13 bases remaining between them. CDR3 DNA: TGTGCCAGCAGCCCATGGACGGGGGCTGGAAACACCATATATTTT. It yields the protein CASSPWTGAGNTIYF.

The chain uses TRBV3-1 (or the pseudogene TRBV3-2) and TRBJ2-7; D might be TRBD1 (6 bases). Trimming left V 5 bases short and J 7 bases short, with 18 bases between. In germline, CDR1 is LGHDT, CDR2 YNNKEL (reference sequence). The CDR3 extends over 14 amino acids. The CDR3 here is CASSRYPTGLEQYF. In DNA form, the CDR3 reads TGTGCCAGCAGCAGATACCCTACAGGGTTGGAGCAGTACTTC.

CDR3 amino acids: CASSPGSNYGYTF. The DNA for the CDR3 is TGCGCCAGCAGCCCGGGTTCTAACTATGGCTACACCTTC. The chain uses TRBV5-1 and TRBJ1-2; no firm D call. The CDR3 is made up of 13 amino acids. CDR1 and CDR2 from the germline V gene are SGHRS and YFSETQ. Trimming pared 4 bases from V and 0 bases from J, leaving 7 bases between.

This clone was seen a few times. V gene TRBV3-1 (or the pseudogene TRBV3-2) combines with J gene TRBJ1-2, with 8 bases matching TRBD1. The CDR3 runs 14 residues. V was pared by 0 bases and J by 8 bases, with 5 bases of the junction left unmatched. The germline V gene encodes CDR1 LGHDT and CDR2 YNNKEL (reference sequence). The CDR3 DNA follows: TGTGCCAGCAGCCAAGAGGTCAGGGGGCGCGGCTACACCTTC. Translating it yields CASSQEVRGRGYTF.

The CDR3 region is CASSPGTFNYGYTF. In nucleotides, the CDR3 is TGTGCCAGCTCACCCGGGACTTTTAACTATGGCTACACCTTC. This chain links TRBV18 with TRBJ1-2, with D perhaps matching TRBD1 (5 bases). The CDR3 loop spans 14 amino acids. Germline CDR1 KGHSH, CDR2 LQKENI. Trimming shortened V by 3 bases and J by 1 base, and 9 bases separated the two germline ends.

This clone was seen once. The J gene is TRBJ2-1, the V gene TRBV10-1; 7 bases fit TRBD1. Germline V gives CDR1 WNHNN, CDR2 SYGVQD (reference sequence). This CDR3 is built from 16 residues. The V segment lost 3 bases and the J segment 5 bases; nucleotides outside the gene matches: 10. In DNA form, the CDR3 reads TGCGCCAGCAGTGATACAACGGGACAGATAAACAATGAGCAGTTCTTC. This codes for CASSDTTGQINNEQFF.

Written as DNA, the CDR3 is TGTGCCAGCAGCTTAGGGTCCCAGGGACTCACAGATACGCAGTATTTT. It translates to CASSLGSQGLTDTQYF. The V and J genes are TRBV7-2 and TRBJ2-3; D might be TRBD2 (6 bases). The germline CDR1 and CDR2 sequences are SGHTA and FQGNSA. The CDR3 covers 16 residues. The V end was cut by 1 base, the J end by 2 bases, with 13 bases between.

This clone came up once. The V and J genes are TRBV4-1 and TRBJ2-3; possibly TRBD1 for D (6 bases). Per the germline V gene, CDR1 is MGHRA and CDR2 is YSYEKL. Trimming removed 5 bases at V and 0 bases at J, with 12 bases between. The CDR3 contains 15 residues. The CDR3 reads CASSGKTGSTDTQYF. DNA of the CDR3: TGCGCCAGCAGCGGGAAGACAGGCAGCACAGATACGCAGTATTTT.

The chain employs TRBV30 and TRBJ2-2, with 8 bases aligning to TRBD1. J gave up 7 bases and V 8 bases, and 12 bases lay outside the gene matches. The CDR3 length is 14 residues. Per the germline V gene, CDR1 is GTSNPN and CDR2 is SVGIG (reference sequence). The CDR3 loop reads CAGNRGSLYGELFF. The CDR3 DNA is TGTGCCGGGAACAGGGGGTCGCTTTACGGGGAGCTGTTTTTT.

This rearrangement joins TRBV4-2 to TRBJ1-2; D is undetermined. V was clipped by 0 bases and J by 2 bases, with 4 bases between them. CDR1 LGHNA and CDR2 YNFKEQ come from the germline V gene. The CDR3 spans 13 residues. The CDR3 here is CASSQDTNYGYTF. The CDR3 nucleotides are TGTGCCAGCAGCCAAGACACAAACTATGGCTACACCTTC.

This sequence joins TRBV5-3 and TRBJ2-2; 7 nucleotides align to TRBD1. TRBV5-3 is treated as an ORF (open reading frame) with a function not yet certain. This CDR3 spans 15 amino acids. V lost 2 bases, J lost 4 bases, and 5 bases stayed unmatched. This CDR3 reads CARSFVGQLTGELFF. The DNA of the CDR3 is TGTGCCAGAAGCTTCGTGGGACAGCTCACCGGGGAGCTGTTTTTT.

The CDR3 reads CASSLGLADSTDTQYF. The CDR3 DNA sequence: TGCGCCAGCAGCTTGGGCCTAGCGGATAGCACAGATACGCAGTATTTT. This chain connects TRBV5-1 to TRBJ2-3; TRBD2 agrees at 7 bases. J gave up 0 bases and V 0 bases, and 4 bases lay outside the gene matches. This CDR3 has 16 amino acids. The germline CDR1 and CDR2 sequences are SGHRS and YFSETQ.

Written as DNA, the CDR3 is TGTGCCAGCAGCTTAGGCACCAGGGGTGAGGGTTATGGCTACACCTTC. This translates into CASSLGTRGEGYGYTF. The chain uses TRBV7-8 and TRBJ1-2, with D possibly matching TRBD1 (6 bases). Germline CDR1 and CDR2: SGHVS and FQNEAQ. The CDR3 has 16 residues. V was shortened by 1 base and J by 5 bases, with 17 bases between the two germline ends.